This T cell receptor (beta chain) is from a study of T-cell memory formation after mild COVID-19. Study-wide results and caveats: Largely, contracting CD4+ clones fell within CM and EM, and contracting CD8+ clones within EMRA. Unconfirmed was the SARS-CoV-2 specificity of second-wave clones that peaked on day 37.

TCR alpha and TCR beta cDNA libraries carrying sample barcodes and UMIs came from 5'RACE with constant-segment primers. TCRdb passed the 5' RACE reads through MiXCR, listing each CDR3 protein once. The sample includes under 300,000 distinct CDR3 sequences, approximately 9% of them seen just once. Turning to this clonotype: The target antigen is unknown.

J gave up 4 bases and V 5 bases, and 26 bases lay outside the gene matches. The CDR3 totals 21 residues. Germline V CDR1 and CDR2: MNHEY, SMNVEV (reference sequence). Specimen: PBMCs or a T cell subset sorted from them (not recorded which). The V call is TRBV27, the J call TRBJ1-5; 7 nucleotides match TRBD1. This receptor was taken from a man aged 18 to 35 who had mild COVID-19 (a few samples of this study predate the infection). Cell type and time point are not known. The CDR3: CASSRFAQGPSGDVSNQPQHF. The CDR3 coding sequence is TGTGCCAGCAGTCGTTTTGCACAGGGGCCATCGGGTGACGTGTCGAATCAGCCCCAGCATTTT.